This T cell receptor beta chain was observed in a study of blood T cells in healthy people across ages. Study details: The template switching approach captured approximately one barcoded beta molecule for every two T cells.

The authors ran a second PCR of about 7 to 12 cycles using a sample-barcoded 5' primer and a J-beta primer mix. TCRdb passed the 5' RACE reads through MiXCR, listing each CDR3 protein once. Of fewer than 800,000 distinct CDR3 sequences listed, 49% are singletons. In this sample, this clonotype turned up many times. Its antigen is still unknown. General observations from the study: Naive CD4+ cell counts and diversity both ran higher in long-lived than in aged donors.

Germline V gives CDR1 MNHEY, CDR2 SVGEGT. V shed 4 bases, J shed 2 bases, and the junction held 2 bases outside the gene matches. CDR3 length: 13 amino acids. The gene calls are TRBV6-2 or TRBV6-3 and TRBJ2-7, with 7 bases lining up with TRBD1. This clonotype was sampled from an older woman in good health. Sequencing used blood. In DNA form, the CDR3 reads TGTGCCAGCAGTTCGCAGGGGGCCTACGAGCAGTACTTC. Protein product: CASSSQGAYEQYF.